This T cell receptor beta chain was obtained from a study of OX40 agonist ivuxolimab in advanced cancers. Profiled with immunoSEQ multiplex PCR; TCRdb holds only in-frame clones, not every one. The table includes 50,000 to 70,000 clones, over 80% detected once. The specimen comprised CD4+ or CD8+ T cells sorted from blood, sampled in a trial of the OX40 agonist ivuxolimab. This receptor was taken from an adult with an advanced solid tumor such as melanoma, head and neck, liver or kidney cancer.

CDR3 nucleotides: TGTGCCAGCAGTTTGGGGACTAGCGGGAGCAGCGAGCAGTACTTC. Residues: CASSLGTSGSSEQYF. V and J are TRBV27 and TRBJ2-7; 14 nucleotides line up with TRBD2. The ends lost 3 bases at V and 6 bases at J; junction bases unmatched: 4. Germline V gives CDR1 MNHEY, CDR2 SMNVEV (reference sequence). The CDR3 spans 15 residues.